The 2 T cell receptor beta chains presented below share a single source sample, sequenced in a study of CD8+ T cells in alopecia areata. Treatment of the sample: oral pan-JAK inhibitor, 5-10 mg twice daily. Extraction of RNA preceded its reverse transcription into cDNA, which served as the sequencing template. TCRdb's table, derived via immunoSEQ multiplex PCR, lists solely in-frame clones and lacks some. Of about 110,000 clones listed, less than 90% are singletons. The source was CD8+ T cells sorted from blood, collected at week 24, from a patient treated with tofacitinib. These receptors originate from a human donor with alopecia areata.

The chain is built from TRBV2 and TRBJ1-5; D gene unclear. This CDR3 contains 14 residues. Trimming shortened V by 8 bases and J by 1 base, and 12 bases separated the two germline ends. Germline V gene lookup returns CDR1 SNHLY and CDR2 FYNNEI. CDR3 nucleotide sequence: TGTGCCAGCTCTGTAGGGAGGAGCAATCAGCCCCAGCATTTT. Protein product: CASSVGRSNQPQHF.

The CDR3 reads CASSVAGQVYNEQFF. The CDR3 DNA sequence: TGTGCCAGCAGCGTCGCGGGACAGGTTTACAATGAGCAGTTCTTC. The V gene is TRBV9, the J gene TRBJ2-1; 8 nucleotides align to TRBD1. V trimming: 2 bases; J trimming: 4 bases; junction bases outside the gene matches: 5. Germline CDR1 reads SGDLS; CDR2 reads YYNGEE. The CDR3 is 15 amino acids.